Below are 7 T cell receptor beta chains sequenced from a single sample in a study of monozygotic twins with inflammatory bowel disease. TCRdb re-called the 5' RACE reads and catalogs CDR3 proteins one per entry, DNA excluded. The sample table sets out a few hundred thousand distinct CDR3 sequences. Sequencing input: blood. Receptor source: a human donor with ulcerative colitis or Crohn's disease, or a healthy co-twin of an affected twin (not recorded which).

The chain links TRBV10-3 to TRBJ2-7; TCRdb's D call, TRBD1, is unchecked because there is no DNA. CDR3 length: 12 residues. From germline, CDR1 is ENHRY and CDR2 SYGVKD. The CDR3 here is CAITQDGYEQYF.

The chain joins TRBV4-3 to TRBJ2-7. Germline V gives CDR1 LGHNA, CDR2 YSLEER. CDR3 length: 15 amino acids. This CDR3 is CASSQDRNIGYEQYF.

This chain uses TRBV6-1 with TRBJ2-2. The V gene's germline CDR1 is MNHNS and CDR2 SASEGT. The CDR3 is 15 amino acids. CDR3 residues: CASKRQGGDTGELFF.

The J gene is TRBJ1-2, the V gene TRBV5-1. Germline V gene sequence: CDR1 SGHRS, CDR2 YFSETQ. The length of the CDR3 is 13 residues. The CDR3 here is CASSPSERYGYTF. Filled out from reference TRBV5-1 and TRBJ1-2, the complete variable domain reads KAGVTQTPRYLIKTRGQQVTLSCSPISGHRSVSWYQQTPGQGLQFLFEYFSETQRNKGNFPGRFSGRQFSNSRSEMNVSTLELGDSALYLCASSPSERYGYTFGSGTRLTVV.

V gene TRBV29-1 combines with J gene TRBJ2-3; the D gene TCRdb calls, TRBD2, cannot be checked with no DNA. This CDR3 contains 15 residues. Germline assignment: CDR1 SQVTM and CDR2 ANQGSEA. The CDR3 region is CSVARGGPSTDTQYF.

The rearrangement uses TRBV12-3 or TRBV12-4 and TRBJ1-2; no DNA is available, so the TRBD1 call from TCRdb remains unchecked. This CDR3 spans 13 amino acids. The CDR3 region is CASSRDGLIGYTF.

V gene TRBV12-3 or TRBV12-4 combines with J gene TRBJ2-5; the D gene TCRdb calls, TRBD1, cannot be checked with no DNA. The CDR3 contains 14 residues. The chain's CDR3 is CASSHPGGAETQYF.